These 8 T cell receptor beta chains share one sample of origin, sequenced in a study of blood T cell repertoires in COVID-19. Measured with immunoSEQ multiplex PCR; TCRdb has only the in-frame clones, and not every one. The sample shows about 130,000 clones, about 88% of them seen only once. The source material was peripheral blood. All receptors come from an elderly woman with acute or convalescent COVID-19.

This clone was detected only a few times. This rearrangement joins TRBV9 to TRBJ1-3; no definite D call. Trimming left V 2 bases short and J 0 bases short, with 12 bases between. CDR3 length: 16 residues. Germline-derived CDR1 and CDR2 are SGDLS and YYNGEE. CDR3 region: CASSVRPVSSGNTIYF. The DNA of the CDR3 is TGTGCCAGCAGCGTCAGGCCGGTGAGCTCTGGAAACACCATATATTTT.

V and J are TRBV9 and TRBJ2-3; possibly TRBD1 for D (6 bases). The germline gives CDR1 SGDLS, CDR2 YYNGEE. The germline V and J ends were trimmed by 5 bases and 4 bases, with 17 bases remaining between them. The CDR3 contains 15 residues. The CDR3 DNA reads TGTGCCAGCAGTCTGAGCGGCAGGGGCGCAGATACGCAGTATTTT. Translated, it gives CASSLSGRGADTQYF.

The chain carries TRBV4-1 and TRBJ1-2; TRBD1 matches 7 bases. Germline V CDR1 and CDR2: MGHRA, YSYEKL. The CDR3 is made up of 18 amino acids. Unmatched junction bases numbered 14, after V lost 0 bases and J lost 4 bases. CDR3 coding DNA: TGCGCCAGCAGCCAAGATCAGCAGGGGGTCACGCTCGGCTATGGCTACACCTTC. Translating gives CASSQDQQGVTLGYGYTF.

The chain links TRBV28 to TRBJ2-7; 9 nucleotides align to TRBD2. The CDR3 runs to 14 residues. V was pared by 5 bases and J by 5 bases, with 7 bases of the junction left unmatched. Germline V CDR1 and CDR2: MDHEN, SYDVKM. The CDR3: CASSRSAGGNEQYF. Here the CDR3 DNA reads TGTGCCAGCAGTAGGTCAGCGGGAGGTAACGAGCAGTACTTC.

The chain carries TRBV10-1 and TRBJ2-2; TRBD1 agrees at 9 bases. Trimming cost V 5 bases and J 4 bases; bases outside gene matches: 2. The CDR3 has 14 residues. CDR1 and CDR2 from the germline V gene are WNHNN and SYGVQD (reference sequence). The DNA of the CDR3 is TGCGCCAGCAGTAGGACAGGGGCCACCGGGGAGCTGTTTTTT. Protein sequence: CASSRTGATGELFF.

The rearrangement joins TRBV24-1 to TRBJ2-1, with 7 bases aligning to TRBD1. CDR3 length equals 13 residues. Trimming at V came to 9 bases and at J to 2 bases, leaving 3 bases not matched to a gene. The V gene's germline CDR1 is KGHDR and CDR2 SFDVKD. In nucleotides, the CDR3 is TGTGCCACCGGGACAGTAACCTACAATGAGCAGTTCTTC. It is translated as CATGTVTYNEQFF.

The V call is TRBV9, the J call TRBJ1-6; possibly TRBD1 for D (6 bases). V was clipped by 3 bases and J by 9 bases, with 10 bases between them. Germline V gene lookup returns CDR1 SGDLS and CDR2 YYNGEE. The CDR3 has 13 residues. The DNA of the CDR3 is TGTGCCAGCAGCGGAATACAGGGTTCACCCCTCCACTTT. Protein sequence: CASSGIQGSPLHF.

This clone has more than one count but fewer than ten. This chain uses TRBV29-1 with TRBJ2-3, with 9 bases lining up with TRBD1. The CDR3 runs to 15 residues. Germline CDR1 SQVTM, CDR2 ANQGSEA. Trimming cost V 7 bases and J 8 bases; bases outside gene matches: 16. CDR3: CSAGGSGQGRGTQYF. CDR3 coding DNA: TGCAGCGCCGGGGGTTCGGGACAGGGCAGGGGTACGCAGTATTTT.